This entry lists 27 T cell receptor beta chains sequenced from one sample in a study of regulatory dendritic cells for organ transplantation. Sequencing was performed with immunoSEQ multiplex PCR; in TCRdb, only in-frame clones are kept and a portion is missing. The sample records about 29,000 clones, roughly 80% being singletons. The specimen sequenced was naive CD4+ T cells from blood. The sample's subset: CD45RA+ naive T cells. Source of these receptors: a human donor in good health.

The rearrangement links TRBV5-1 to TRBJ1-3; 9 positions agree with TRBD1. The CDR3 extends over 18 amino acids. The ends lost 0 bases at V and 3 bases at J; junction bases unmatched: 10. Germline lookup yields CDR1 SGHRS and CDR2 YFSETQ. As DNA, the CDR3 is TGCGCCAGCAGCTTGGGGCCAGTGACGGGACAGGGTGGAAACACCATATATTTT. Its translation is CASSLGPVTGQGGNTIYF.

The rearrangement joins TRBV4-3 to TRBJ2-7, with 8 bases that match TRBD1. V shed 2 bases, J shed 5 bases, and the junction held 11 bases outside the gene matches. This CDR3 is built from 16 residues. The germline gives CDR1 LGHNA, CDR2 YSLEER. The CDR3: CASSQRGAGQGDEQYF. The CDR3 DNA reads as TGCGCCAGCAGCCAACGGGGCGCCGGACAGGGAGACGAGCAGTACTTC.

The chain recombines TRBV6-6 with TRBJ1-2; 7 bases match TRBD1. J was trimmed by 4 bases and V by 0 bases; bases with no gene match: 5. The germline V gene has CDR1 MNHNY and CDR2 SVGAGI (reference sequence). CDR3 length: 15 amino acids. The chain's CDR3 is CASSYSGGVPYGYTF. The CDR3 nucleotides read TGTGCCAGCAGTTACTCAGGGGGCGTCCCCTATGGCTACACCTTC.

V is TRBV6-5 and J is TRBJ2-5, with D possibly being TRBD2 (5 bases). The CDR3 spans 15 residues. The germline V and J ends were trimmed by 0 bases and 7 bases, with 15 bases remaining between them. Germline V lookup: CDR1 MNHEY, CDR2 SVGAGI. CDR3 nucleotide sequence: TGTGCCAGCAGTTACTCTGGCGCCCCGGGGTGGACCCAGTACTTC. Protein sequence: CASSYSGAPGWTQYF.

The V and J genes are TRBV15 and TRBJ2-2, with TRBD1 identical over 8 bases. The CDR3 consists of 16 residues. Germline loops: CDR1 LNHNV, CDR2 YYDKDF (reference sequence). V dropped 0 bases and J dropped 1; count of bases not matched to a gene: 1. In DNA, the CDR3 is TGTGCCACCAGCAGAGAGGGGACAGGGAACACCGGGGAGCTGTTTTTT. Residues: CATSREGTGNTGELFF.

The V gene is TRBV5-6, the J gene TRBJ2-7, with 7 bases that match TRBD1. With V trimmed by 4 bases and J by 2 bases, 18 bases remained unmatched. Germline-derived CDR1 and CDR2 are SGHDT and YYEEEE. The CDR3 spans 18 residues. In DNA form, the CDR3 reads TGTGCCAGCAGCCCGAACCCCCCCGGGACAGTTGGAACCTACGAGCAGTACTTC. Residues: CASSPNPPGTVGTYEQYF.

The chain couples TRBV9 to TRBJ2-1; TRBD1 matches 11 bases. The CDR3 loop spans 17 amino acids. Germline values: CDR1 SGDLS, CDR2 YYNGEE. V gave up 0 bases and J gave up 6 bases; unmatched junction bases: 8. The CDR3 DNA is TGTGCCAGCAGCGTAGCGGACAGGGGGCTTAAGCGCAATGAGCAGTTCTTC. Translation: CASSVADRGLKRNEQFF.

The V and J genes are TRBV19 and TRBJ2-3; 7 positions match TRBD1. The CDR3 is 16 amino acids. The V gene end was trimmed by 5 bases and the J gene end by 5 bases; junction bases not matched to a gene: 13. The germline V gene encodes CDR1 LNHDA and CDR2 SQIVND (reference sequence). CDR3 sequence: CASSPPSRGQVDTQYF. The CDR3 nucleotides are TGTGCCAGTAGTCCCCCCAGTAGGGGGCAGGTAGATACGCAGTATTTT. The variable domain in full, with the rest retrieved from reference TRBV19 and TRBJ2-3, is DGGITQSPKYLFRKEGQNVTLSCEQNLNHDAMYWYRQDPGQGLRLIYYSQIVNDFQKGDIAEGYSVSREKKESFPLTVTSAQKNPTAFYLCASSPPSRGQVDTQYFGPGTRLTVL.

The chain joins TRBV18 to TRBJ1-4; D is uncertain. Germline V gene lookup returns CDR1 KGHSH and CDR2 LQKENI. Trimming took off 0 bases at V and 3 bases at J, with 8 bases between the two ends. CDR3 length equals 15 residues. The CDR3 region is CASSPPSRANEKLFF. Here the CDR3 DNA reads TGTGCCAGCTCACCACCATCGAGGGCTAATGAAAAACTGTTTTTT.

The chain carries TRBV21-1 and TRBJ1-3; the DNA was not used to check the table's D call, TRBD1. TRBV21-1 constitutes a pseudogene. The CDR3 runs 16 residues. The CDR3 nucleotides are TGTGCCAGCAGCAAAGACTCAGGGGGAACTGGAAACACCATATATTTT. It specifies CASSKDSGGTGNTIYF.

The rearrangement uses TRBV6-1 and TRBJ1-1; D is uncertain. Looked up from germline, CDR1 is MNHNS and CDR2 is SASEGT. This CDR3 is 13 amino acids long. The ends were cut back, 5 bases at V and 3 bases at J, with 10 bases in the middle. The CDR3 here is CASSLRLDTEAFF. The CDR3 nucleotides are TGTGCCAGCAGTCTACGATTGGACACTGAAGCTTTCTTT.

This sequence joins TRBV6-5 and TRBJ2-7; TRBD2 matches at 8 bases. Germline CDR1 and CDR2: MNHEY and SVGAGI. The CDR3 extends over 15 amino acids. With V trimmed by 5 bases and J by 1 base, 7 bases remained unmatched. The CDR3 loop is CASSPRVAGSYEQYF. The CDR3 DNA sequence: TGTGCCAGCAGTCCTCGGGTAGCGGGGTCCTACGAGCAGTACTTC.

The chain uses TRBV18 and TRBJ1-2, with 7 positions matching TRBD1. V lost 3 bases and J lost 1; bases outside the gene matches: 5. The CDR3 length is 15 residues. Per the germline V gene, CDR1 is KGHSH and CDR2 is LQKENI. CDR3 in DNA: TGTGCCAGCTCACCTCGGACAGGCGATAACTATGGCTACACCTTC. It encodes CASSPRTGDNYGYTF.

V is TRBV6-5 and J is TRBJ1-5; 7 nucleotides agree with TRBD1. The V gene end was trimmed by 0 bases and the J gene end by 6 bases; junction bases not matched to a gene: 2. Germline CDR1 is MNHEY and CDR2 is SVGAGI. The CDR3 has 14 residues. The CDR3 reads CASSYSTGVQPQHF. The CDR3 DNA reads as TGTGCCAGCAGTTACTCAACAGGGGTTCAGCCCCAGCATTTT.

The table lists this clone with a count of one. This sequence joins TRBV27 and TRBJ1-5, with a tentative D call TRBD1 (6 bases). V was clipped by 1 base and J by 0 bases, with 16 bases between them. Looked up from germline, CDR1 is MNHEY and CDR2 is SMNVEV (reference sequence). The CDR3 loop spans 18 amino acids. This CDR3 is CASSLLTRGGVSNQPQHF. CDR3 DNA sequence: TGTGCCAGCAGTTTATTGACGAGGGGGGGAGTTAGCAATCAGCCCCAGCATTTT.

This CDR3 reads CASSFFTGGKETQYF. The CDR3 DNA follows: TGTGCCAGCAGCTTCTTTACAGGGGGCAAGGAGACCCAGTACTTC. V usage is TRBV7-2 and J usage is TRBJ2-5; 9 positions match TRBD1. With V trimmed by 3 bases and J by 5 bases, 7 bases remained unmatched. This CDR3 has 15 amino acids. Germline V CDR1 and CDR2: SGHTA, FQGNSA.

This clone occurred a few times. CDR3 sequence (DNA): TGTGCCAGCAGCGCAAACTTGGGGGGTCCCCTCTACCAAGAGACCCAGTACTTC. Translating gives CASSANLGGPLYQETQYF. The rearrangement uses TRBV9 and TRBJ2-5, with a possible D match to TRBD2 (6 bases). The CDR3 totals 18 residues. Germline CDR1 SGDLS, CDR2 YYNGEE. V gave up 3 bases and J gave up 0 bases, with 21 bases separating them.

V and J are TRBV6-5 and TRBJ1-1, with a tentative D call TRBD1 (6 bases). The CDR3 is 12 residues long. V lost 6 bases to trimming and J lost 5 bases, with 10 bases between them. Germline CDR1 and CDR2: MNHEY and SVGAGI. The CDR3 spells CASRTGLTEAFF. CDR3 bases: TGTGCCAGCAGAACAGGGTTAACTGAAGCTTTCTTT.

J is TRBJ2-7 and V is TRBV6-1, with TRBD1 matching 8 bases. After removal of 7 bases from V and 3 bases from J, the junction contained 8 bases not matched to a gene. The CDR3 consists of 14 residues. Germline CDR1 is MNHNS and CDR2 is SASEGT. CDR3 sequence (DNA): TGTGCCAGCATTAGCCCGGGACAGGTCTACGAGCAGTACTTC. Its protein is CASISPGQVYEQYF.

This sequence joins TRBV25-1 and TRBJ1-1; D remains unclear. The germline V gene encodes CDR1 MGHDK and CDR2 SYGVNS. Trimming took off 6 bases at V and 4 bases at J, with 15 bases between the two ends. The CDR3 contains 14 residues. CDR3 DNA: TGTGCCAGCAGCCGTTCAGACTGGATCACTGAAGCTTTCTTT. Translation: CASSRSDWITEAFF.

The chain recombines TRBV4-2 with TRBJ2-5; 13 bases line up with TRBD2. This CDR3 spans 17 amino acids. Germline CDR1 and CDR2: LGHNA and YNFKEQ. Trimming at V came to 4 bases and at J to 5 bases, leaving 10 bases not matched to a gene. This chain's CDR3 is CASSRRLAGGPEETQYF. The CDR3 DNA sequence: TGTGCCAGCAGCCGCCGACTAGCGGGGGGTCCTGAGGAGACCCAGTACTTC.

The V gene is TRBV2, the J gene TRBJ1-1; 7 bases line up with TRBD1. J gave up 1 base and V 11 bases, and 7 bases lay outside the gene matches. The CDR3 loop spans 13 amino acids. The germline CDR1 and CDR2 sequences are SNHLY and FYNNEI. CDR3 bases: TGTGCCTTCAGTAGACAGGGGAACACTGAAGCTTTCTTT. This sequence encodes CAFSRQGNTEAFF.

V and J are TRBV7-2 and TRBJ2-1; D ambiguous. This CDR3 contains 12 residues. Germline CDR1 SGHTA, CDR2 FQGNSA. With 1 base removed from V and 7 bases from J, the gap between germline ends came to 5 bases. The DNA of the CDR3 is TGTGCCAGCAGCTTAGTGCGAAATGAGCAGTTCTTC. Amino acids: CASSLVRNEQFF.

This chain links TRBV19 with TRBJ1-4, with D perhaps TRBD1 (5 bases). V was clipped by 4 bases and J by 0 bases, with 15 bases between them. From germline, CDR1 is LNHDA and CDR2 SQIVND (reference sequence). There are 17 residues in the CDR3. The CDR3 DNA sequence: TGTGCCAGTAGTACGGGATTTGGGGACTCAACTAATGAAAAACTGTTTTTT. This codes for CASSTGFGDSTNEKLFF.

V gene TRBV5-8 combines with J gene TRBJ1-4; 9 nucleotides agree with TRBD1. There are 16 residues in the CDR3. Germline loops: CDR1 SGHTS, CDR2 YDEGEE. The ends lost 4 bases at V and 3 bases at J; junction bases unmatched: 7. In DNA, the CDR3 is TGTGCCAGCAGCCCGCGGGACAGGGTGGCTAATGAAAAACTGTTTTTT. As protein: CASSPRDRVANEKLFF.

The chain recombines TRBV18 with TRBJ1-2; D call uncertain. V lost 5 bases, J lost 5 bases, and 21 bases lay in between. CDR3 length equals 16 residues. Germline CDR1 KGHSH, CDR2 LQKENI. The CDR3 DNA sequence: TGTGCCAGCTCATTTGACGGGTCTCCGAGAAATTATGGCTACACCTTC. Its protein is CASSFDGSPRNYGYTF.

In this sample, this clone turned up once. The CDR3 loop is CASSMRVNTEAFF. CDR3 coding DNA: TGTGCCAGTAGTATGAGAGTGAACACTGAAGCTTTCTTT. The rearrangement uses TRBV19 and TRBJ1-1; D uncertain. This CDR3 comprises 13 residues. From germline, CDR1 is LNHDA and CDR2 SQIVND (reference sequence). Trimming took 3 bases from V and 0 from J, leaving 5 bases between them.